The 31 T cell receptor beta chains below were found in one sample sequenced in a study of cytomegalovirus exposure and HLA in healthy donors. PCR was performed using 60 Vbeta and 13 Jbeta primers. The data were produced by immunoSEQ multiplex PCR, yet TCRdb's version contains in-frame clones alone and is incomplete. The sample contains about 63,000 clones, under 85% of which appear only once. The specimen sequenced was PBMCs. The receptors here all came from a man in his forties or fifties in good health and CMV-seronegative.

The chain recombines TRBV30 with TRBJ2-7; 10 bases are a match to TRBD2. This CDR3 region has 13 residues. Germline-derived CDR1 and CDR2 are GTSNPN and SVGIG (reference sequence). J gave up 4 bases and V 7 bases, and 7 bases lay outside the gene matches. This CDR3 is CASERGGLYEQYF. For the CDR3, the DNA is TGTGCCTCGGAGCGGGGGGGCCTATACGAGCAGTACTTC.

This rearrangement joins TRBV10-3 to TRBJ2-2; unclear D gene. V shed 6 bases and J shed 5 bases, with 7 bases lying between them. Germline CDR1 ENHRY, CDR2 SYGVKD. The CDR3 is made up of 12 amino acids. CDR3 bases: TGTGCCATCAGCCCTATAACCGGGGAGCTGTTTTTT. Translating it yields CAISPITGELFF.

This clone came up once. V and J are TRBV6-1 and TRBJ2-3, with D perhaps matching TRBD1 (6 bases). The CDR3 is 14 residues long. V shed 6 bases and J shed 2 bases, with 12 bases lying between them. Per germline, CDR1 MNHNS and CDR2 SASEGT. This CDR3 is CASREQGFTDTQYF. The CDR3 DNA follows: TGTGCCAGCAGGGAGCAGGGGTTCACAGATACGCAGTATTTT.

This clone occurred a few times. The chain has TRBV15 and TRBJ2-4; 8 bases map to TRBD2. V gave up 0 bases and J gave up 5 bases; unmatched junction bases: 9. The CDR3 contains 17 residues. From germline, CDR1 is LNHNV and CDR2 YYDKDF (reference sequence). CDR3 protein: CATSRDLRGLGENIQYF. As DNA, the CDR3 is TGTGCCACCAGCAGAGATCTTAGGGGACTAGGGGAAAACATTCAGTACTTC.

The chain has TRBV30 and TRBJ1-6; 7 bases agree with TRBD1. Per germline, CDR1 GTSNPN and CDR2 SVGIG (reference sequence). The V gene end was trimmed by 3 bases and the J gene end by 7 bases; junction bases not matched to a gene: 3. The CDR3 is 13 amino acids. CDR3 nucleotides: TGTGCCTGGAGAGGGACAGTCAATTCACCCCTCCACTTT. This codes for CAWRGTVNSPLHF.

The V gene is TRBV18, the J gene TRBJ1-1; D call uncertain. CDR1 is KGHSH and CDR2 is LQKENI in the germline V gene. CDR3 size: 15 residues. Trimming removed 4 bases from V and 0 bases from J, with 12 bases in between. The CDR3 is CASSQTNVMNTEAFF. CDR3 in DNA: TGTGCCAGCTCACAAACTAATGTCATGAACACTGAAGCTTTCTTT.

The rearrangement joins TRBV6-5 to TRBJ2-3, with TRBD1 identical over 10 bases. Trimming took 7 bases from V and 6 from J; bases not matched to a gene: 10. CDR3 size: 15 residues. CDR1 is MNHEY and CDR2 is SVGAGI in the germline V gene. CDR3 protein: CASTIGQGVGDTQYF. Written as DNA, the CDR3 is TGTGCCAGCACGATCGGACAGGGGGTGGGTGATACGCAGTATTTT.

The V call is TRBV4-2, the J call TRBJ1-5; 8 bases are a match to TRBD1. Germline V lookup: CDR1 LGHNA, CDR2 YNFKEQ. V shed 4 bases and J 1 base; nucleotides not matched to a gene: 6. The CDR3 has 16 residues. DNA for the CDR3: TGTGCCAGCAGCCCCACTCAGGGGGCAAGCAATCAGCCCCAGCATTTT. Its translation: CASSPTQGASNQPQHF.

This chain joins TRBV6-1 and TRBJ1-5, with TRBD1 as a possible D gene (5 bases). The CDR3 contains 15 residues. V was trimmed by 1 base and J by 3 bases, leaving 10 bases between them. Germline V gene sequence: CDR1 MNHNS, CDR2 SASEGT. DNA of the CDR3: TGTGCCAGCAGTGAAGTGACAGCTCTCAATCAGCCCCAGCATTTT. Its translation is CASSEVTALNQPQHF.

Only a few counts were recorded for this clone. The CDR3 protein is CASQQTGGNEQFF. The DNA of the CDR3 is TGTGCCAGCCAACAGACAGGTGGCAATGAGCAGTTCTTC. This chain joins TRBV2 and TRBJ2-1; D may be TRBD1 (6 bases). V lost 8 bases to trimming and J lost 6 bases, with 14 bases between them. Germline V gene lookup returns CDR1 SNHLY and CDR2 FYNNEI. The CDR3 runs to 13 residues.

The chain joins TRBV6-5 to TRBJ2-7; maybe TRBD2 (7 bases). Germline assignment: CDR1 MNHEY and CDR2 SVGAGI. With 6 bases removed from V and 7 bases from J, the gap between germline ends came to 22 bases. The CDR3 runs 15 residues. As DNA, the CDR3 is TGTGCCAGCAGACCCTGGGGGGGGGCGGGTGGGGAGCAGTACTTC. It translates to CASRPWGGAGGEQYF.

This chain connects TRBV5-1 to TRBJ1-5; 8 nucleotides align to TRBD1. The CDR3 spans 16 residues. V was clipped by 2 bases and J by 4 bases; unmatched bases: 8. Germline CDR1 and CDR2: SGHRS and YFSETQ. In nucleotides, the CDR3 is TGCGCCAGCAGCTTCGGGACAGGAGGAAAAAATCAGCCCCAGCATTTT. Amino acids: CASSFGTGGKNQPQHF.

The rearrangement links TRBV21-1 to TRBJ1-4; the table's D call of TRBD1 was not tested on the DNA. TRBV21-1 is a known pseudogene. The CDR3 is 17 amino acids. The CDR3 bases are TGTGCCAGCGGCTCCCGGGACAGGGGGGCTAATGAAGAAAAACTGTTTTTT. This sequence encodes CASGSRDRGANEEKLFF.

CDR3 sequence (DNA): TGTGCCAGCTCCAGGGGCCTGTTAACCAACTATGGCTACACCTTC. Translated: CASSRGLLTNYGYTF. The chain carries TRBV6-5 and TRBJ1-2; TRBD1 might be the D (6 bases). Per the germline V gene, CDR1 is MNHEY and CDR2 is SVGAGI. The CDR3 length is 15 residues. V lost 8 bases to trimming and J lost 2 bases, with 18 bases between them.

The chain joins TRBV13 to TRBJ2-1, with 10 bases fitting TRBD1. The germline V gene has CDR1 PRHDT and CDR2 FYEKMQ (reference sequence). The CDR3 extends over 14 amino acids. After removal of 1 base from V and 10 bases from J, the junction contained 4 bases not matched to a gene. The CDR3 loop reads CASSLDGTGAEQFF. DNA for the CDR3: TGTGCCAGCAGCTTAGACGGGACAGGGGCCGAGCAGTTCTTC.

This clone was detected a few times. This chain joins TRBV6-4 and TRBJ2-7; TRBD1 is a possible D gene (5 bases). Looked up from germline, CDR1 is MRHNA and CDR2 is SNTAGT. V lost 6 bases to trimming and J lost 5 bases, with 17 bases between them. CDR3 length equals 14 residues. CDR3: CASRYKQELNEQYF. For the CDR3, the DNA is TGTGCCAGCAGATATAAACAGGAGTTGAACGAGCAGTACTTC.

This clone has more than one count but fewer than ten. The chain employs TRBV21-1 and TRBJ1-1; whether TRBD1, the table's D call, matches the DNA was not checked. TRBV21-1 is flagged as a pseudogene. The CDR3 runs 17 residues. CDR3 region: CASSKVAPGGVGAEAFF. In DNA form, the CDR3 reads TGTGCCAGCAGCAAAGTGGCCCCAGGGGGCGTCGGCGCTGAAGCTTTCTTT.

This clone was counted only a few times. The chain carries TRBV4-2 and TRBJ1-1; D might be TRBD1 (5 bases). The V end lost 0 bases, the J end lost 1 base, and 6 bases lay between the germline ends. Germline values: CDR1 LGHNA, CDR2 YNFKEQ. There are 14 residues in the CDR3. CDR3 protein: CASSQEGGNTEAFF. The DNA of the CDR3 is TGTGCCAGCAGCCAAGAGGGGGGGAACACTGAAGCTTTCTTT.

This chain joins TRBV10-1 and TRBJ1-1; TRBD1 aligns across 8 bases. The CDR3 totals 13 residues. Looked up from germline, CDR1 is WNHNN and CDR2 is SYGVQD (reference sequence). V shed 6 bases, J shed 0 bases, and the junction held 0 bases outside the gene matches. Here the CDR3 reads CASSRGLNTEAFF. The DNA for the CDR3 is TGCGCCAGCAGCAGGGGGCTGAACACTGAAGCTTTCTTT.

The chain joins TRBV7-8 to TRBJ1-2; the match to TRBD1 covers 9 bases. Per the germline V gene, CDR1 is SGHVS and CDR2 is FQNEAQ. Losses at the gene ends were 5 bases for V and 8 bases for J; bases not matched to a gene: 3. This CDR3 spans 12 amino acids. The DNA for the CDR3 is TGTGCCAGCAGCATGGACAGGGGCGGCTACACCTTC. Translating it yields CASSMDRGGYTF.

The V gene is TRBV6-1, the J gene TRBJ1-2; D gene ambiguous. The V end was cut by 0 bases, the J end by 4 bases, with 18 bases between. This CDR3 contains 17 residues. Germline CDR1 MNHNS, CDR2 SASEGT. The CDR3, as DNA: TGTGCCAGCAGTGAAGCGCGAGACCTCCGGGTTGGCTATGGCTACACCTTC. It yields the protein CASSEARDLRVGYGYTF.

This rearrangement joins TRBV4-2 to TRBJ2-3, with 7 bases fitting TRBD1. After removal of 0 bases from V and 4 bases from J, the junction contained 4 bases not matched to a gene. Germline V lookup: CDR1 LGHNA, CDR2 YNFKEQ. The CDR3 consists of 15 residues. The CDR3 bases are TGTGCCAGCAGCCAAGAACAGGGGTTCGCAGATACGCAGTATTTT. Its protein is CASSQEQGFADTQYF.

DNA for the CDR3: TGCGCCAGCAGCTTGTGGCTAGCGGGGGGTAGTGGCCTACAAGAGACCCAGTACTTC. This sequence encodes CASSLWLAGGSGLQETQYF. The chain couples TRBV5-1 to TRBJ2-5; 11 bases are a match to TRBD2. Germline CDR1 and CDR2: SGHRS and YFSETQ. This CDR3 is built from 19 residues. V trimming: 1 base; J trimming: 2 bases; junction bases outside the gene matches: 13.

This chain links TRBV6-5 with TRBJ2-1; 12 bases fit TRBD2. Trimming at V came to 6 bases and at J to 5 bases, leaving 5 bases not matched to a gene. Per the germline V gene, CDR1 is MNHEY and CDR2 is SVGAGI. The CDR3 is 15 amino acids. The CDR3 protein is CASSRGLAGHNEQFF. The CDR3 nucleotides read TGTGCCAGCAGCAGAGGACTAGCGGGGCACAATGAGCAGTTCTTC.

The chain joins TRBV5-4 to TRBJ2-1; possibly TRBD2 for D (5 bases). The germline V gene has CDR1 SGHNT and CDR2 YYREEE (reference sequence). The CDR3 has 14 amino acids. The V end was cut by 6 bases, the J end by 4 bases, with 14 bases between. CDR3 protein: CASTERTGYNEQFF. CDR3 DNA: TGTGCCAGCACCGAAAGAACGGGGTACAATGAGCAGTTCTTC.

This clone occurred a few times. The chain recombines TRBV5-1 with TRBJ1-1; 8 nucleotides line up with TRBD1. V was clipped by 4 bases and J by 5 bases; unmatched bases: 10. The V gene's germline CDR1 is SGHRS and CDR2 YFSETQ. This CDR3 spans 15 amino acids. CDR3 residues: CASSRKQGGGTEAFF. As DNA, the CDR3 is TGCGCCAGCAGCCGGAAACAGGGGGGTGGGACTGAAGCTTTCTTT.

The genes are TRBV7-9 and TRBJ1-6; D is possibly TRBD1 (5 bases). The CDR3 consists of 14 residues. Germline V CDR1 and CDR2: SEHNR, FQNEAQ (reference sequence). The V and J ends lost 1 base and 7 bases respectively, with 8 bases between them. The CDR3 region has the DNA TGTGCCAGCAGCTTAGGCTGGACAAATTCACCCCTCCACTTT. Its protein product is CASSLGWTNSPLHF.

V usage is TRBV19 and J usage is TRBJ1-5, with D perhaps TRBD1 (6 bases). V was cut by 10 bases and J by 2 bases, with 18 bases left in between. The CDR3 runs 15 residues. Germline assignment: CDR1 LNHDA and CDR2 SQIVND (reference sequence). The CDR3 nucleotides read TGTGCCACCAGGCCGACAGGTGGGGGCAATCAGCCCCAGCATTTT. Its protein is CATRPTGGGNQPQHF.

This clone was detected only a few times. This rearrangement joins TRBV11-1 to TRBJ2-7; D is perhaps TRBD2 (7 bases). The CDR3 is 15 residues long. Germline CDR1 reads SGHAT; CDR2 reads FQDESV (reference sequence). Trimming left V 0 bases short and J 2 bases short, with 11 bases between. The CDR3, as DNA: TGTGCCAGCAGCTTAGCGCACGGGGGGCCCTACGAGCAGTACTTC. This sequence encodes CASSLAHGGPYEQYF.

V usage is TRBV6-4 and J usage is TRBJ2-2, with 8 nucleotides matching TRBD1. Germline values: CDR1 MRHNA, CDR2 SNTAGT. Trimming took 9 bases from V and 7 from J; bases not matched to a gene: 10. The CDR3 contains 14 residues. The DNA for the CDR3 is TGTGCCAGTAGGACCGGGACAGGCATCGGGGAGCTGTTTTTT. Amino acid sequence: CASRTGTGIGELFF.

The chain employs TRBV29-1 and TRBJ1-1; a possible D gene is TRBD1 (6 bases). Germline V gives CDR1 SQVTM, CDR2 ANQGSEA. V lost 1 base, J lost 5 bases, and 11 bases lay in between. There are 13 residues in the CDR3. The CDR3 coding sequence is TGCAGCGTTGAAGCATCGGGGACAACTGAAGCTTTCTTT. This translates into CSVEASGTTEAFF.